What follows are 19 T cell receptor beta chains derived from one specimen sequenced in a study of T cells in Graves' hyperthyroidism and ophthalmopathy. Template material for amplifying TCR beta CDR3 regions consisted of RNA transcripts. An initial round of RT-PCR targeting the TCR CDR3 relied on the HTBI primer set. TCRdb fed the multiplex PCR reads into MiXCR, producing one record per CDR3 protein. The sample has under 350,000 distinct CDR3 sequences, 10% to 15% seen once. The sample taken for sequencing was blood. Receptor source: a woman aged 30 to 39 with Graves' hyperthyroidism that later progressed to Graves' ophthalmopathy.

For this clonotype: A much larger clone differs by one base, so this may be a read error. The chain has TRBV9 and TRBJ2-7, with 9 bases matching TRBD2. This CDR3 spans 14 amino acids. CDR1 SGDLS and CDR2 YYNGEE come from the germline V gene. Written as DNA, the CDR3 is TGTGTCAGCAGCGTTTCGACTAGCGGAAGGGAGCAGTACTTC. Protein product: CVSSVSTSGREQYF.

Note on this clonotype: The junction departs from the called germline gene at one end, perhaps through a read error. The V and J genes are TRBV6-2 or TRBV6-3 and TRBJ1-4; D ambiguous. Germline V CDR1 and CDR2: MNHEY, SVGEGT. The CDR3 consists of 15 residues. CDR3 sequence: CASSYSDGVDERLFF. CDR3 coding DNA: TGTGCCAGCAGTTACTCCGACGGCGTGGATGAAAGACTGTTTTTT.

CDR3 protein: CASSQEFRSLPPADTDTQYF. The CDR3 DNA follows: TGTGCCAGCAGCCAAGAATTCAGGAGCCTCCCTCCCGCTGACACAGATACGCAGTATTTT. The rearrangement joins TRBV14 to TRBJ2-3; no firm D call. Germline V gene data show CDR1 as SGHDN and CDR2 as FVKESK. The CDR3 sequence is 20 residues long. Trimming took off 0 bases at V and 2 bases at J, with 24 bases between the two ends.

This clonotype was counted at least ten times. The gene calls are TRBV18 and TRBJ2-3, with TRBD1 identical over 11 bases. The length of the CDR3 is 15 residues. Germline loops: CDR1 KGHSH, CDR2 LQKENI. V trimming: 2 bases; J trimming: 2 bases; junction bases outside the gene matches: 0. For the CDR3, the DNA is TGTGCCAGCTCACCAGGACAGGGGGCCACAGATACGCAGTATTTT. Its protein product is CASSPGQGATDTQYF.

In this sample, this clonotype turned up many times. This sequence joins TRBV13 and TRBJ2-3; the match to TRBD2 covers 7 bases. V lost 6 bases, J lost 5 bases, and 5 bases stayed unmatched. Germline V CDR1 and CDR2: PRHDT, FYEKMQ (reference sequence). The CDR3 spans 13 residues. CDR3 sequence reads: CASSPGRGDTQYF. The CDR3 coding sequence is TGTGCCAGCAGTCCTGGGAGGGGAGATACGCAGTATTTT. Full variable domain (rest looked up from reference TRBV13 and TRBJ2-3): AAGVIQSPRHLIKEKRETATLKCYPIPRHDTVYWYQQGPGQDPQFLISFYEKMQSDKGSIPDRFSAQQFSDYHSELNMSSLELGDSALYFCASSPGRGDTQYFGPGTRLTVL.

In this sample, this clonotype turned up many times. This rearrangement joins TRBV30 to TRBJ2-7; D is unresolved. The CDR3 runs 12 residues. CDR1 and CDR2 (germline): GTSNPN, SVGIG (reference sequence). Trimming pared 4 bases from V and 0 bases from J, leaving 7 bases between. The CDR3 bases are TGTGCCTGGAAAAGGACCTCCTACGAGCAGTACTTC. This sequence encodes CAWKRTSYEQYF.

This clonotype was seen ten or more times. This chain connects TRBV4-1 to TRBJ2-3, with TRBD2 identical over 11 bases. Germline loops: CDR1 MGHRA, CDR2 YSYEKL. The CDR3 contains 17 residues. After removal of 4 bases from V and 0 bases from J, the junction contained 6 bases not matched to a gene. DNA of the CDR3: TGCGCCAGCAGCCCTCTGACTAGCGGGACTAGCACAGATACGCAGTATTTT. Translated: CASSPLTSGTSTDTQYF.

This clonotype was observed many times. The chain links TRBV20-1 to TRBJ2-2; 7 bases agree with TRBD2. The CDR3 covers 14 residues. V shed 1 base, J shed 6 bases, and the junction held 5 bases outside the gene matches. Germline V gene sequence: CDR1 DFQATT, CDR2 SNEGSKA (reference sequence). Written as DNA, the CDR3 is TGCAGTGCTAGAGCGGGAGGTTCTTCCGGGGAGCTGTTTTTT. This codes for CSARAGGSSGELFF.

This clonotype was observed at least ten times. The rearrangement uses TRBV5-5 and TRBJ2-1; D gene uncertain. This CDR3 has 13 amino acids. Germline CDR1 and CDR2: SGHKS and YYEKEE (reference sequence). V lost 6 bases, J lost 4 bases, and 11 bases lay in between. The CDR3 DNA reads TGTGCCAGCACGAGGCAGGCGTACAATGAGCAGTTCTTC. Protein: CASTRQAYNEQFF.

V is TRBV16 and J is TRBJ2-6, with D possibly called TRBD1 or TRBD2 (5 bases each). The CDR3 is 17 residues long. Looked up from germline, CDR1 is KGHSY and CDR2 is FQNENV. V dropped 4 bases and J dropped 2 bases, with 15 bases sitting between them. The CDR3 loop reads CASSPRGVGTGANVLTF. As DNA, the CDR3 is TGTGCCAGCAGCCCGAGAGGGGTAGGCACTGGGGCCAACGTCCTGACTTTC. The full variable domain, with the rest looked up from reference TRBV16 and TRBJ2-6, is GEEVAQTPKHLVRGEGQKAKLYCAPIKGHSYVFWYQQVLKNEFKFLISFQNENVFDETGMPKERFSAKCLPNSPCSLEIQATKLEDSAVYFCASSPRGVGTGANVLTFGAGSRLTVL.

This sequence joins TRBV19 and TRBJ2-7; 10 positions agree with TRBD2. With 3 bases clipped from V and 5 bases from J, the junction kept 4 bases outside the gene matches. This CDR3 is built from 14 residues. CDR1 and CDR2 (germline): LNHDA, SQIVND (reference sequence). The CDR3 coding sequence is TGTGCCAGTAGTATCTCTAGCGGGAGAAACGAGCAGTACTTC. Protein: CASSISSGRNEQYF.

Note on this clonotype: One end of the junction is discordant with germline, which a read error may explain. The chain links TRBV18 to TRBJ2-5, with D maybe TRBD1 (5 bases). This CDR3 region has 15 residues. Germline V gives CDR1 KGHSH, CDR2 LQKENI. CDR3 in amino acids: CVSSLRVYAQETQYF. The DNA of the CDR3 is TGTGTCAGCTCACTCAGGGTGTACGCTCAAGAGACCCAGTACTTC.

This chain links TRBV6-2 or TRBV6-3 with TRBJ2-3, with TRBD1 matching 7 bases. The germline V gene encodes CDR1 MNHEY and CDR2 SVGEGT. The J segment lost 0 bases and the V segment lost 4 bases, leaving 10 bases of the junction unmatched. This CDR3 region has 17 residues. In DNA form, the CDR3 reads TGTGCCAGCAGTTCCCCCGGACAGGCCGAAAGCACAGATACGCAGTATTTT. It translates to CASSSPGQAESTDTQYF.

This clonotype was seen repeatedly, ten times or more. The rearrangement links TRBV2 to TRBJ2-1, with D perhaps TRBD2 (6 bases). Germline V CDR1 and CDR2: SNHLY, FYNNEI. CDR3 length: 15 amino acids. V was cut by 3 bases and J by 4 bases, with 13 bases left in between. For the CDR3, the DNA is TGTGCCAGCAGTGATGGTGTAGCGGTATACAATGAGCAGTTCTTC. It yields the protein CASSDGVAVYNEQFF.

The table lists this clonotype with many counts. This chain connects TRBV4-3 to TRBJ2-1; 10 positions match TRBD2. Germline loops: CDR1 LGHNA, CDR2 YSLEER. The CDR3 spans 15 residues. The V and J ends lost 4 bases and 5 bases, in that order; junction bases with no gene match: 5. The CDR3: CASSPLLAGDNEQFF. For the CDR3, the DNA is TGCGCCAGCAGCCCCCTTCTAGCGGGGGACAATGAGCAGTTCTTC.

This clonotype was detected ten times or more. The rearrangement uses TRBV7-2 and TRBJ2-3; 10 positions agree with TRBD2. The J segment lost 6 bases and the V segment lost 1 base, leaving 7 bases of the junction unmatched. The CDR3 has 16 residues. Germline loops: CDR1 SGHTA, CDR2 FQGNSA. The CDR3 sequence: CASSLGEREGLDTQYF. The CDR3 DNA reads as TGTGCCAGCAGCTTAGGCGAGCGGGAGGGCCTTGATACGCAGTATTTT.

This clonotype showed up many times. The chain couples TRBV7-2 to TRBJ2-1, with 7 bases lining up with TRBD2. The CDR3 is 16 amino acids. The germline V gene encodes CDR1 SGHTA and CDR2 FQGNSA. V shed 3 bases and J 3 bases; nucleotides not matched to a gene: 8. CDR3 protein: CASSFLGLVRYNEQFF. In DNA form, the CDR3 reads TGTGCCAGCAGCTTCCTCGGACTAGTTCGCTACAATGAGCAGTTCTTC.

This clonotype showed up many times. This chain joins TRBV7-3 and TRBJ2-1, with 12 bases identical to TRBD2. This CDR3 comprises 19 residues. The V gene's germline CDR1 is SGHTA and CDR2 FQGTGA. V trimming: 5 bases; J trimming: 4 bases; junction bases outside the gene matches: 15. The CDR3 here is CASSPRPRTSGNSYNEQFF. The DNA of the CDR3 is TGTGCCAGCAGCCCCCGCCCCAGGACTAGCGGGAATAGTTACAATGAGCAGTTCTTC. Using reference TRBV7-3 and TRBJ2-1 for the parts outside the CDR3, the full variable domain is GAGVSQTPSNKVTEKGKYVELRCDPISGHTALYWYRQSLGQGPEFLIYFQGTGAADDSGLPNDRFFAVRPEGSVSTLKIQRTERGDSAVYLCASSPRPRTSGNSYNEQFFGPGTRLTVL.

The chain joins TRBV5-6 to TRBJ2-7; D not certain. Germline CDR1 SGHDT, CDR2 YYEEEE. Trimming cost V 4 bases and J 2 bases, with 10 bases left between them. CDR3 length: 13 residues. The CDR3: CASSPASPYEQYF. CDR3 sequence (DNA): TGTGCCAGCAGCCCCGCGAGCCCCTACGAGCAGTACTTC.